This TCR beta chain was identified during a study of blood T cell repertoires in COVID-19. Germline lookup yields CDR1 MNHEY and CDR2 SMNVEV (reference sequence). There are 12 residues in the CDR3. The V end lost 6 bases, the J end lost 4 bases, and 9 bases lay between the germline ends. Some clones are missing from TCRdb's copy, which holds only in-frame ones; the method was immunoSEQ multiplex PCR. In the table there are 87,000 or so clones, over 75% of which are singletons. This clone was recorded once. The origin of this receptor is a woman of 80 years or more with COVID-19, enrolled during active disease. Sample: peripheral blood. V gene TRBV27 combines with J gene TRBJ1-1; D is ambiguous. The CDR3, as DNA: TGTGCCAGCAGCCACGACTTCACTGAAGCTTTCTTT. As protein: CASSHDFTEAFF.